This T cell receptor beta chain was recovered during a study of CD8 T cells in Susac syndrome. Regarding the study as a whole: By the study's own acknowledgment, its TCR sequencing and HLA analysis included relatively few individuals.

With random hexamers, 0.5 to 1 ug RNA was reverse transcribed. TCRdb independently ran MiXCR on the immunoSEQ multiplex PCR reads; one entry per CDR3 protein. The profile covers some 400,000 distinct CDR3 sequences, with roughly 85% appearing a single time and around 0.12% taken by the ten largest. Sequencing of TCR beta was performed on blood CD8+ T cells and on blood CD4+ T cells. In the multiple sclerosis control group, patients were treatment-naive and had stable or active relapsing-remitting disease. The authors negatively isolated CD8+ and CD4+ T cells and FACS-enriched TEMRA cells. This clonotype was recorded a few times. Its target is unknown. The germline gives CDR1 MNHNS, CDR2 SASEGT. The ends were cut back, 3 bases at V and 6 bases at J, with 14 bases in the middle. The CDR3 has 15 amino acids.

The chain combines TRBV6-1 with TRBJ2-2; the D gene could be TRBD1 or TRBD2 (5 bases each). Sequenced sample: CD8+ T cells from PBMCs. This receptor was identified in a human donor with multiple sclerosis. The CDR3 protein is CASSDGAGAAGELFF. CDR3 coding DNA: TGTGCCAGCAGTGACGGGGCTGGAGCCGCCGGGGAGCTGTTTTTT.